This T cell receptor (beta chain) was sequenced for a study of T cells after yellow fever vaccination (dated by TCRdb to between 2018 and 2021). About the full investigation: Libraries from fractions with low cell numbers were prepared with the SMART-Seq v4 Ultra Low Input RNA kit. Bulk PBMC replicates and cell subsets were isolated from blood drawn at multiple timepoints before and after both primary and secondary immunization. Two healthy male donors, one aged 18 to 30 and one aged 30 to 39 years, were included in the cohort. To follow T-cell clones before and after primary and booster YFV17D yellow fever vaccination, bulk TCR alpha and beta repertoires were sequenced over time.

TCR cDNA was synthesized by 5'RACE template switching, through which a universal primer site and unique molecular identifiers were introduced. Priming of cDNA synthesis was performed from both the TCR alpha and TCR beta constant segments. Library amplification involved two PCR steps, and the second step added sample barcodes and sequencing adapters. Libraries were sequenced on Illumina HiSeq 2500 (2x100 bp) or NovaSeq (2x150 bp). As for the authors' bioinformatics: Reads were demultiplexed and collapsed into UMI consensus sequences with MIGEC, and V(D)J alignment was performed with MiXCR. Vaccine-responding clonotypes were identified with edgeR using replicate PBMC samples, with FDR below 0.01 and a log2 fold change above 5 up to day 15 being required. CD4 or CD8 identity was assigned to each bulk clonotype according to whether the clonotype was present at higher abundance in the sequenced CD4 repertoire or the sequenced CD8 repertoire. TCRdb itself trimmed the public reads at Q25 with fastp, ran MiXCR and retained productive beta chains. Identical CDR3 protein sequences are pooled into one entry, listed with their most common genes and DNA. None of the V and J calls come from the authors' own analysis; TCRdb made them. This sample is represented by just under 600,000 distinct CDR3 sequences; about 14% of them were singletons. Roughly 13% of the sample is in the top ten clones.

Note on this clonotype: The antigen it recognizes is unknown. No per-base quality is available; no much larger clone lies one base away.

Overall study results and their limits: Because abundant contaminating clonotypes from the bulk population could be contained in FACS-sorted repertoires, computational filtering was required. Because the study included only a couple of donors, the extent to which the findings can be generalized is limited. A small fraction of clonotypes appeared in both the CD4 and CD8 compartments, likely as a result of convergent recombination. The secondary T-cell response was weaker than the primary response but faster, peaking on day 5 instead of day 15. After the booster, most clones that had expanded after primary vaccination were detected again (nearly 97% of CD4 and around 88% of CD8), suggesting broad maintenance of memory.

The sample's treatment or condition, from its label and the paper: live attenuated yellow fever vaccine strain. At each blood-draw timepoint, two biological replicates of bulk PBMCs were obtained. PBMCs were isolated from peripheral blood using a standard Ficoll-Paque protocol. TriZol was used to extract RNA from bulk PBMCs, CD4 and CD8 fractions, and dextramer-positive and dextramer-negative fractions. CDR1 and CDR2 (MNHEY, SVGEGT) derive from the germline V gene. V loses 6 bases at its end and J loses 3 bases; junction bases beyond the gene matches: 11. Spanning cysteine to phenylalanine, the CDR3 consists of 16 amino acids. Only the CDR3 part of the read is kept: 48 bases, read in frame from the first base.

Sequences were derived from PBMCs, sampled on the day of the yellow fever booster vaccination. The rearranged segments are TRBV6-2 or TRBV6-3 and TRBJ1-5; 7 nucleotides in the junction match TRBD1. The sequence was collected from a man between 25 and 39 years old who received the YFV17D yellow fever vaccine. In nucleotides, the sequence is TGTGCCAGCAGCAAACTTAAGACAGGGATCAATCAGCCCCAGCATTTT. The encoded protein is CASSKLKTGINQPQHF.